A single TCR beta chain is shown here with its context. No antigen is known for it. This entry comes from a study of T cell repertoires in cytomegalovirus infection. The CDR3 consists of 15 residues. The trim removed 2 bases at V and 3 bases at J, leaving 7 bases unmatched. From germline, CDR1 is MNHEY and CDR2 SVGAGI. TCRdb used MiXCR to reprocess the reads, holding one entry per CDR3 protein. The sample lists hundreds of thousands of distinct CDR3 sequences, under 40% occurring once. Findings and caveats of the study: Carriers of CMV and the relevant HLA type were discriminated by public TCR beta frequency. In two of eight donors, the top clonotype was HLA-C-restricted CMV-specific.

Material: PBMCs. The receptor was isolated from a human donor in good health (CMV status not recorded). Some clones in this sample may be carry-over from other donors' samples. The J gene is TRBJ2-7, the V gene TRBV6-5; 7 bases are shared with TRBD2. CDR3 loop: CASSYKGGRYYEQYF. CDR3 bases: TGTGCCAGCAGTTACAAGGGAGGGAGGTACTACGAGCAGTACTTC.